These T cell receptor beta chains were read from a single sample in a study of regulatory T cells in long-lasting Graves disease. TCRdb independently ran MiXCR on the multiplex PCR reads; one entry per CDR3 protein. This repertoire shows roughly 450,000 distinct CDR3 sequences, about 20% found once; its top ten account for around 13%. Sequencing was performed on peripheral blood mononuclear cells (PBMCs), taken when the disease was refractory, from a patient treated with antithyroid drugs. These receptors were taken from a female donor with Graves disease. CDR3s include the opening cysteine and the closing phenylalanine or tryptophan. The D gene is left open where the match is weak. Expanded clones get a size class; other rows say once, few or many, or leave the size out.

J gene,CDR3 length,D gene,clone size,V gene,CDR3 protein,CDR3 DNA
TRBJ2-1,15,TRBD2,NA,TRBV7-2,CASRALAGLYNEQFF,TGTGCCAGCAGAGCGCTAGCGGGCCTTTACAATGAGCAGTTCTTC
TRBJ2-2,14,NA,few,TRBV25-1,CASSQGWATGELFF,TGTGCCAGCAGTCAGGGTTGGGCCACCGGGGAGCTGTTTTTT
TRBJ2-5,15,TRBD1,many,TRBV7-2,CASSSPGTGARAQYF,TGTGCCAGCAGCTCTCCTGGGACAGGGGCCAGAGCCCAGTACTTC
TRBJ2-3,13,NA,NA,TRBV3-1,CASSQEYRGTQYF,TGTGCCAGCAGCCAAGAATATCGGGGAACGCAGTATTTT
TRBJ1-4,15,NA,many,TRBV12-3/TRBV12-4,CASSPRDLPNEKLFF,TGTGCCAGCAGTCCGCGGGACCTCCCAAATGAAAAACTGTTTTTT
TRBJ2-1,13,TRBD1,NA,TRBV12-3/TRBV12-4,CASTGDRRNEQFF,TGTGCCAGCACCGGGGACAGGCGGAATGAGCAGTTCTTC
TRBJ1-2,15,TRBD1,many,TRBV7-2,CASSLAGQANYGYTF,TGTGCCAGCAGCTTAGCCGGACAGGCTAACTATGGCTACACCTTC
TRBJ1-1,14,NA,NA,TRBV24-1,CATSEGGYNTEAFF,TGTGCCACCTCCGAGGGGGGATATAACACTGAAGCTTTCTTT
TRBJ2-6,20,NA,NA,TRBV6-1,CASSSGTQQHPPSGANVLTF,TGTGCCAGCAGCTCCGGCACACAACAGCATCCTCCGTCTGGGGCCAACGTCCTGACTTTC
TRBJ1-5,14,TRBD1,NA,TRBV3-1,CASSQGRGRQPQHF,TGTGCCAGCAGCCAAGGTAGGGGGCGTCAGCCCCAGCATTTT
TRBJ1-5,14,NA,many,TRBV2,CASRPAAHNQPQHF,TGTGCCAGCAGGCCAGCGGCGCACAATCAGCCCCAGCATTTT
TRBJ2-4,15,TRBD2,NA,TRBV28,CASSSQGGPKNIQYF,TGTGCCAGCAGTTCCCAGGGAGGGCCCAAAAACATTCAGTACTTC
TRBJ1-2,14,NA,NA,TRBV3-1,CASSPRGGTAGYTF,TGTGCCAGCAGCCCCCGAGGGGGGACTGCGGGTTACACCTTC
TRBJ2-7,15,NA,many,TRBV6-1,CASSPGRDVKNEQYF,TGTGCCAGCAGTCCCGGCCGGGACGTTAAAAACGAGCAGTACTTC
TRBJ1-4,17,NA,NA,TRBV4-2,CASSQDRGGQLDEKLFF,TGTGCCAGCAGCCAAGATCGAGGGGGGCAACTAGATGAAAAACTGTTTTTT
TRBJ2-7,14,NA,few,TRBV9,CASSVDGQSYEQYF,TGTGCCAGCAGCGTAGATGGACAGTCCTACGAGCAGTACTTC
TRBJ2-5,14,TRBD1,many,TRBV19,CASSIGQGRETQYF,TGTGCCAGTAGTATAGGACAGGGGAGAGAGACCCAGTACTTC
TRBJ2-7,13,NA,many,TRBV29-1,CSVGVGRGYEQYF,TGCAGCGTTGGGGTGGGTCGGGGTTACGAGCAGTACTTC
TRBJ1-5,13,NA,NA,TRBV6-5,CASSYLPNQPQHF,TGTGCCAGCAGTTACTTGCCCAATCAGCCCCAGCATTTT
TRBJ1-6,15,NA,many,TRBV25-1,CASRADRFGNSPLHF,TGTGCCAGCAGGGCCGACAGGTTTGGTAATTCACCCCTCCACTTT
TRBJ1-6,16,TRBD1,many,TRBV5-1,CASSPDRAGRNSPLHF,TGCGCCAGCAGCCCGGACAGGGCCGGACGTAATTCACCCCTCCACTTT
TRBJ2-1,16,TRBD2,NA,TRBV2,CASSAAGGAAYNEQFF,TGTGCCAGCAGTGCCGCCGGGGGGGCCGCCTACAATGAGCAGTTCTTC
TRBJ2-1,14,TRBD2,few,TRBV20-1,CSATTSGAVDEQFF,TGCAGTGCTACGACTAGCGGGGCCGTCGATGAGCAGTTCTTC
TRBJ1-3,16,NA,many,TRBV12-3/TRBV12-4,CASSLADAGLGNTIYF,TGTGCCAGCAGTTTAGCGGACGCGGGGCTTGGAAACACCATATATTTT
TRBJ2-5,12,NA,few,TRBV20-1,CSAEEGKETQYF,TGCAGTGCTGAGGAGGGGAAGGAGACCCAGTACTTC
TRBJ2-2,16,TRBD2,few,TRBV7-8,CASSLLGRVTTGELFF,TGTGCCAGCAGCCTCCTAGGGAGGGTTACCACCGGGGAGCTGTTTTTT
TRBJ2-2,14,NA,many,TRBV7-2,CASSFRGGPGELFF,TGTGCCAGCAGCTTTAGGGGCGGCCCCGGGGAGCTGTTTTTT